Listed here is a single T cell receptor (beta chain). Its cognate antigen has yet to be identified. The sample holds no much larger clone one base away, and base qualities are not on file. The CDR3 runs 18 amino acids, cysteine and phenylalanine included. The kept DNA is CDR3 alone, 54 bases in frame from the first base. CDR1 LNHDA and CDR2 SQIVND were looked up in the germline V gene (reference sequence). Trimming leaves V shorter by 5 bases and J shorter by 8 bases, with the junction holding 13 bases beyond the gene matches. This entry is derived from a study of T cells in localized non-small cell lung cancer (dated by TCRdb to 2019 to 2021). Broadly, across the study: The study examined T cell repertoires in roughly 240 patients with early-stage NSCLC and compared tumors with uninvolved tumor-adjacent lungs. All 240 or so NSCLC patients in the cohort were treatment-naive and had localized lung tumors that were resected. The mean age of the NSCLC patients was around 67 years, with 130 or so men and approximately 100 women.

At diagnosis, peripheral blood, uninvolved tumor-adjacent lung and tumor were collected and were preserved as a mix of fresh-frozen and FFPE material. For TCR repertoire profiling, blood samples were analyzed in the form of peripheral blood mononuclear cells. Broad study findings and their caveats: Because of the exploratory design, TCR variables were selected using unadjusted p-values without false-discovery rate correction. Multi-region tumor sequencing was not performed, so intratumor heterogeneity could not be excluded. A median of about 53 of the top 100 tumor clones were detected in paired uninvolved adjacent lung, and 28 of these tumor clones were also found among the top 100 clones of the paired uninvolved adjacent lung. Higher blood T cell density associated with longer overall survival, while higher adjacent-lung clonality associated with shorter survival. Uninvolved tumor-adjacent lung showed the highest T cell clonality, higher than tumor, which suggests more focused antigenic responses in the uninvolved tumor-adjacent lung.

The immunoSEQ Assay was used to sequence TCR beta CDR3 regions from DNA. Concerning the study's data processing: T cell density was computed as TCR beta template counts normalized to usable DNA estimated by amplifying housekeeping genes. Richness was estimated using the preseqR package, with extrapolation to 400,000 templates for PBMC samples and to 120,000 templates for tissue samples. Clonality was defined as one minus Pielou's evenness. To identify tissue-enriched TCRs, differential abundance testing was run on productive amino-acid clonotypes with a minimum total count of 5 and an alpha of 0.1. The Jaccard Index and the Morisita Overlap Index were used to quantify repertoire overlap between compartments. TCR beta CDR3s were clustered by GLIPH together with public tetramer-defined viral CDR3s, and at least three viral sequences plus V-gene enrichment were required for viral motifs. The table comes from immuneACCESS by way of TCRdb, which keeps in-frame sequences with V and J called. Part of the clones is missing from these tables; in studies checked, under half for an unresolved V gene and the rest for unknown reasons. The DNA was the basis for D and trimming; V, J and clone size are from that table. This sample is represented by over 30,000 clones; under 85% of them were singletons. The ten most abundant clones make up roughly 35% of the sample.

Sample: peripheral blood, taken before any cancer treatment. The clonotype originates from a male donor aged 60 or older with stage II squamous cell lung carcinoma. Recombination linked TRBV19 to TRBJ2-1, with 15 middle bases fitting TRBD2. In nucleotide form, the sequence is TGTGCCAGTAGTTCATGGGGACTAGCGGGAGGTCCGGTCCATGAGCAGTTCTTC. Its coded protein is CASSSWGLAGGPVHEQFF.